This T cell receptor (beta chain) was recorded in a study of T-cell memory formation after mild COVID-19. Looking at the study overall: Clustering of TCRs was largely donor specific. Study results and limitations: The study found contracting CD4+ clones mainly in CM and EM and contracting CD8+ clones in EMRA. Later expanders leaned CD4+, whereas day 15 to 85 contracting clones were balanced CD4/CD8. Researchers found some responding clones in pre-infection memory, a sign that cross-reactive memory joined.

One entry per CDR3 protein, called by TCRdb with MiXCR from the 5' RACE reads. The data show hundreds of thousands of distinct CDR3 sequences, 15% to 20% seen once. The CDR3 loop spans 16 amino acids. With 0 bases clipped from V and 0 bases from J, the junction kept 2 bases outside the gene matches. CDR1 SGHRS and CDR2 YFSETQ come from the germline V gene. In its sample, this clonotype was seen a few times. Its antigen is currently unknown. The sequence was collected from an adult woman who had mild COVID-19 (a few samples of this study predate the infection). Cell type and time point are not known. The chain employs TRBV5-1 and TRBJ1-5, with TRBD1 matching over 8 bases. Sequences were obtained from PBMCs or a T cell subset sorted from them (not recorded which). The chain's CDR3 is CASSLGDRLSNQPQHF. DNA of the CDR3: TGCGCCAGCAGCTTGGGGGACAGGCTTAGCAATCAGCCCCAGCATTTT.